What follows describes a single TCR beta chain. What it binds is not known. This sample is part of a study of cytomegalovirus exposure and HLA in healthy donors. Findings and caveats of the study: Some highly shared sequence variants likely arose as a pipeline artifact. Rarity marked most TCR sequences, yet some public TCRs occurred in many donors. An analysis was carried out later, and it reportedly showed fewer N-insertions in an Asian-associated ancestry cluster than the roughly 700-donor mean. It was reported that TCR beta sequences correctly inferred the HLA-A and HLA-B alleles for most subjects.

Primers for the PCR totalled 60 Vbeta and 13 Jbeta. Clones were read by immunoSEQ multiplex PCR, and TCRdb kept only the in-frame ones, dropping some. Of fewer than 250,000 clones listed, over 75% are singletons. CDR3 length: 16 residues. The V and J ends lost 3 bases and 3 bases respectively, with 14 bases between them. Germline V gene data show CDR1 as MNHEY and CDR2 as SVGAGI. The sample taken for sequencing was PBMCs. The chain recombines TRBV6-5 with TRBJ1-4; D is perhaps TRBD1 (5 bases). This sequence originates from a male donor in good health and CMV-seronegative. The CDR3 sequence is CASSYGEGLSNEKLFF. In DNA, the CDR3 is TGTGCCAGCAGTTATGGGGAGGGGTTGTCTAATGAAAAACTGTTTTTT.